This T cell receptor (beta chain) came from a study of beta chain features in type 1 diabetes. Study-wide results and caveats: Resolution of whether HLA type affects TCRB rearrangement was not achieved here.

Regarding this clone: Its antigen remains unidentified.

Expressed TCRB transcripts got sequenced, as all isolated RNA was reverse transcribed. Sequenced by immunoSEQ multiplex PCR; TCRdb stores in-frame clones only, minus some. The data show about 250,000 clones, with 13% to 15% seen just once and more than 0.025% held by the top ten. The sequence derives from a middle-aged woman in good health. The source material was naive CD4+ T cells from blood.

The CDR3 DNA is TGTGCCAGCAGCCCAGACACCTACGAGCAGTACTTC. Translation: CASSPDTYEQYF. The rearrangement joins TRBV7-2 to TRBJ2-7; D ambiguous. CDR1 is SGHTA, CDR2 FQGNSA, per germline. Deletions cut 5 bases from V and 2 bases from J, with 7 bases between. The CDR3 spans 12 residues.